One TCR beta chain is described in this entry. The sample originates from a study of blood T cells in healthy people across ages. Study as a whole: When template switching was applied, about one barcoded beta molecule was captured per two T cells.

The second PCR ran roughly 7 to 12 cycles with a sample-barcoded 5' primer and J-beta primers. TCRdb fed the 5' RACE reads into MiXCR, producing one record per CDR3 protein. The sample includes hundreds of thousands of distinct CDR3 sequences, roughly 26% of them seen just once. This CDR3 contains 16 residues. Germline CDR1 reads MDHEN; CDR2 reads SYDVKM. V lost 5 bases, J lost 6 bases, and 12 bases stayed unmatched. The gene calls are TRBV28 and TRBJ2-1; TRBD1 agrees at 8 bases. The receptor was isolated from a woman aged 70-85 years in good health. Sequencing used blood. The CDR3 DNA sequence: TGTGCCAGCAGTATGGGGACAGGTGTCAGGGCCAATGAGCAGTTCTTC. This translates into CASSMGTGVRANEQFF.